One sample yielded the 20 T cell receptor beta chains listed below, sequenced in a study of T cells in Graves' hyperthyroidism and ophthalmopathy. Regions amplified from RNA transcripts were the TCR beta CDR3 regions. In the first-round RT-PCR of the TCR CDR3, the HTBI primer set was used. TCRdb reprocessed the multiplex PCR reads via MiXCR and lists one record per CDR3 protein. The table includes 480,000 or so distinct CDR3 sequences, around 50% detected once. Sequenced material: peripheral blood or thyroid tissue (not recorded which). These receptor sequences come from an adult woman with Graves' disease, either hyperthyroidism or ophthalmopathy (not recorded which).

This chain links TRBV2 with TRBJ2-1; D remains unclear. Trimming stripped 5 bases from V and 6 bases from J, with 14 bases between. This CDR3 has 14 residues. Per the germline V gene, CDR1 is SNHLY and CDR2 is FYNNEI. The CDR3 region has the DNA TGTGCCAGCAGTTACGGACGCCGGCTCAATGAGCAGTTCTTC. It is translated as CASSYGRRLNEQFF.

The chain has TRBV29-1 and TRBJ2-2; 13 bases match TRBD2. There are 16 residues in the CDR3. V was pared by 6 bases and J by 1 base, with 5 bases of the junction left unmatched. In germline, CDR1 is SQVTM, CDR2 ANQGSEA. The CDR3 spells CSVAGLAGKNTGELFF. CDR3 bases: TGCAGCGTCGCGGGACTAGCGGGAAAGAACACCGGGGAGCTGTTTTTT.

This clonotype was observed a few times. This CDR3 reads CASTEGLHQPQHF. The CDR3 nucleotides read TGTGCCAGCACTGAGGGACTTCACCAGCCCCAGCATTTT. The chain joins TRBV2 to TRBJ1-5, with D perhaps TRBD1 (5 bases). Trimming took off 7 bases at V and 7 bases at J, with 14 bases between the two ends. The CDR3 spans 13 residues. In germline, CDR1 is SNHLY, CDR2 FYNNEI.

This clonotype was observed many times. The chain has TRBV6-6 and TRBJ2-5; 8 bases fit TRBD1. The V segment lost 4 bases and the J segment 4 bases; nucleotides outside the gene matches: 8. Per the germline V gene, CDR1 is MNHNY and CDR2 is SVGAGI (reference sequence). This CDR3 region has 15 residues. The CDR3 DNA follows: TGTGCCAGCAGTTCGGACAGGGTGGGTCGAGAGACCCAGTACTTC. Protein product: CASSSDRVGRETQYF.

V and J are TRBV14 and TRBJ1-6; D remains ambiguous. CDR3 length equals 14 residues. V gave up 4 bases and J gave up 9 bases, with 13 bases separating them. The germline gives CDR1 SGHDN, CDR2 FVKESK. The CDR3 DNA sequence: TGTGCCAGCAGCCTCCGGGGTATTGCTTCACCCCTCCACTTT. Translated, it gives CASSLRGIASPLHF. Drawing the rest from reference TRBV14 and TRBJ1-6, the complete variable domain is EAGVTQFPSHSVIEKGQTVTLRCDPISGHDNLYWYRRVMGKEIKFLLHFVKESKQDESGMPNNRFLAERTGGTYSTLKVQPAELEDSGVYFCASSLRGIASPLHFGNGTRLTVT.

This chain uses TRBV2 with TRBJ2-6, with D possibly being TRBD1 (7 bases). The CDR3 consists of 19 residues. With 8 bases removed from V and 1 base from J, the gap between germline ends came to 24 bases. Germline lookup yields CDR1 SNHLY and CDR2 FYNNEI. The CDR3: CASCPGGTAGSSGANVLTF. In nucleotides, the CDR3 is TGTGCCAGCTGCCCCGGCGGGACAGCGGGTTCTTCTGGGGCCAACGTCCTGACTTTC.

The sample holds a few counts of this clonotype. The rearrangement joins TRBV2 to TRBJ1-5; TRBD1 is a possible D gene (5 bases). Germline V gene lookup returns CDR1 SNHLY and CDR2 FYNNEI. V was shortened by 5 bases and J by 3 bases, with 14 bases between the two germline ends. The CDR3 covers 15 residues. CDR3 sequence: CASSFTQGFNQPQHF. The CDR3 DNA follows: TGTGCCAGCAGTTTCACTCAGGGCTTCAATCAGCCCCAGCATTTT.

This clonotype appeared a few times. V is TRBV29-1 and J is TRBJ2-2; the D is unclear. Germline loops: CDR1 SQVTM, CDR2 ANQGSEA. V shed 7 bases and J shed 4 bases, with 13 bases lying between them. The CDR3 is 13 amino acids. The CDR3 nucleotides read TGCAGCGCCCGAATGTCGGGCACCGGGGAGCTGTTTTTT. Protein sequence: CSARMSGTGELFF.

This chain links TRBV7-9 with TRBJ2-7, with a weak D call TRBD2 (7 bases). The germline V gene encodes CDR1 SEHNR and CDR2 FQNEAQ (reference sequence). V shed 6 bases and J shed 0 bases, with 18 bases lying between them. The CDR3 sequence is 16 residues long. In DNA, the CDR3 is TGTGCCAGCAGTGGGGGCCCCGGGGGGCTCTCCTACGAGCAGTACTTC. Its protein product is CASSGGPGGLSYEQYF. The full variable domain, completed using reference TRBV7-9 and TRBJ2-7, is DTGVSQNPRHKITKRGQNVTFRCDPISEHNRLYWYRQTLGQGPEFLTYFQNEAQLEKSRLLSDRFSAERPKGSFSTLEIQRTEQGDSAMYLCASSGGPGGLSYEQYFGPGTRLTVT.

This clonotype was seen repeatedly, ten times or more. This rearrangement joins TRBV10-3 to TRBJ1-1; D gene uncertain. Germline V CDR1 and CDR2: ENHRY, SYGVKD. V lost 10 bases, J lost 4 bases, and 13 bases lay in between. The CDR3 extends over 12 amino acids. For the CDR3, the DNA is TGTGCCACGTCCCCTGGCCCCACTGAAGCTTTCTTT. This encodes CATSPGPTEAFF.

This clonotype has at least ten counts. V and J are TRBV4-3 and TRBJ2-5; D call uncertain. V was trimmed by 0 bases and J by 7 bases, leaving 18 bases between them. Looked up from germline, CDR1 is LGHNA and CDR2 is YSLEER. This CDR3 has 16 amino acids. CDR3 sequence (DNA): TGCGCCAGCAGCCAAGACCCCGGGCCTAACTGGGGGACCCAGTACTTC. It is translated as CASSQDPGPNWGTQYF.

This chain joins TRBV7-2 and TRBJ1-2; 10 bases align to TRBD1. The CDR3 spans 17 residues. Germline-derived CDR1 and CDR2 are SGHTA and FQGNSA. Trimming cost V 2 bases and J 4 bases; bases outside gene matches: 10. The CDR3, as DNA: TGTGCCAGCAGCTTACTGGGGGCGACAGGGGGCTCCTATGGCTACACCTTC. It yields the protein CASSLLGATGGSYGYTF.

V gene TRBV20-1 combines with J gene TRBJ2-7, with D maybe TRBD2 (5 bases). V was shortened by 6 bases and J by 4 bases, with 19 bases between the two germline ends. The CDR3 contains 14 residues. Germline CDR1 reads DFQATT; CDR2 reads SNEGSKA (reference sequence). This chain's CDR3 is CSATLGRGGYEQYF. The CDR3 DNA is TGCAGTGCGACCCTAGGGCGAGGCGGGTACGAGCAGTACTTC.

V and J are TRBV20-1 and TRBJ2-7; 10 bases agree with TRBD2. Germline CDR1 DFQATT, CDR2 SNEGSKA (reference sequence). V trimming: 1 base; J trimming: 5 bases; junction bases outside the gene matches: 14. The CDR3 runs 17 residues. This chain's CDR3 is CSARGPTPTSGNHEQYF. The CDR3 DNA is TGCAGTGCTAGAGGCCCCACACCAACTAGCGGGAACCACGAGCAGTACTTC.

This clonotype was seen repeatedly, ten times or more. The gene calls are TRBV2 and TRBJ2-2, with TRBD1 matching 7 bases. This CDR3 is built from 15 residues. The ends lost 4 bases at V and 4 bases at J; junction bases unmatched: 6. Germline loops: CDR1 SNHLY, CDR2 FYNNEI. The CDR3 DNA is TGTGCCAGCAGTGGACAGGGTGTGGTCACCGGGGAGCTGTTTTTT. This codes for CASSGQGVVTGELFF.

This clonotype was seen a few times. The CDR3, as DNA: TGCAGCGCTAAGGGACAGGGGGAGGCTAACTATGGCTACACCTTC. This sequence encodes CSAKGQGEANYGYTF. The chain links TRBV29-1 to TRBJ1-2, with 11 bases fitting TRBD1. Unmatched junction bases numbered 7, after V lost 7 bases and J lost 0 bases. The CDR3 has 15 residues. Germline-derived CDR1 and CDR2 are SQVTM and ANQGSEA.

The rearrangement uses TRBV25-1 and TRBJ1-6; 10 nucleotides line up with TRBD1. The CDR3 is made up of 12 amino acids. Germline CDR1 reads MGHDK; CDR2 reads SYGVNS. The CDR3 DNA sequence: TGTGCTAGAGGGGACAGGGGTTCACCCCTCCACTTT. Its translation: CARGDRGSPLHF.

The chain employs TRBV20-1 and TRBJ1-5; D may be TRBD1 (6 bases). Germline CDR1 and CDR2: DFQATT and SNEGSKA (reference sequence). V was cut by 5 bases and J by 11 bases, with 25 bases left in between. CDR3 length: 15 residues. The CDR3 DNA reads TGCAGTGCTTCTGATGGACAGCTCCTTAAGGAGACCCAGCATTTT. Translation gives CSASDGQLLKETQHF.

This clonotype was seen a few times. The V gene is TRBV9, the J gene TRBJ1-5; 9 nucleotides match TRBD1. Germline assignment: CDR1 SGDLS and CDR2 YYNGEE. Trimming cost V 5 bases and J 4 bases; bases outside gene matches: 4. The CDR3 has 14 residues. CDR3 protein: CASSEGTGNQPQHF. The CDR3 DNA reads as TGTGCCAGCAGTGAGGGGACAGGGAATCAGCCCCAGCATTTT.

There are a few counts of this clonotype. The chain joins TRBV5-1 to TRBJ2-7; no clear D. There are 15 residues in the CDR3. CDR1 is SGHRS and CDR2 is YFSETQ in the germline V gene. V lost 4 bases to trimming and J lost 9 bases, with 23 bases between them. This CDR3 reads CASSTDQGLAVGQYF. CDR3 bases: TGCGCCAGCAGCACCGACCAAGGGCTCGCGGTTGGGCAGTACTTC.